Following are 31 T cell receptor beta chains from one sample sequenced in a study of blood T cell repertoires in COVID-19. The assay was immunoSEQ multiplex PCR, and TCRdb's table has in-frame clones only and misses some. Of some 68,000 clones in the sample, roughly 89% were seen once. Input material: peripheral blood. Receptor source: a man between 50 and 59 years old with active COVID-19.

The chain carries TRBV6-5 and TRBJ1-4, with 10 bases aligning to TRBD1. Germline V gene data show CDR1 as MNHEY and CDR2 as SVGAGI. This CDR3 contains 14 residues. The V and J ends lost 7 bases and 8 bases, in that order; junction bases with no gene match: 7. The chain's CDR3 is CASNRDRGGEKLFF. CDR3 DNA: TGTGCCAGCAACAGGGACAGGGGAGGAGAAAAACTGTTTTTT.

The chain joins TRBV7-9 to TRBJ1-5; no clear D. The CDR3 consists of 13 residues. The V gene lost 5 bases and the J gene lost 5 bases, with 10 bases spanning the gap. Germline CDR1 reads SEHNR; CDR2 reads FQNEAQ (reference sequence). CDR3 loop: CASSRKTDQPQHF. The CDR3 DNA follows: TGTGCCAGCAGCCGTAAAACTGATCAGCCCCAGCATTTT.

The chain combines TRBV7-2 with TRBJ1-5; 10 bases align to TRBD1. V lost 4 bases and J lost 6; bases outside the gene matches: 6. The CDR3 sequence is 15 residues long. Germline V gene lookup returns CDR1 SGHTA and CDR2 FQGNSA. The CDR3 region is CASSSGQGGGQPQHF. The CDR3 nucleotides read TGTGCCAGCAGCTCAGGACAGGGGGGTGGTCAGCCCCAGCATTTT.

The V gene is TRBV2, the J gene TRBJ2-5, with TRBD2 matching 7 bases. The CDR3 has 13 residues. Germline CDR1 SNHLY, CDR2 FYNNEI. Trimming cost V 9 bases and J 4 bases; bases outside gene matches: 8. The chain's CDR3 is CARKSGVGETQYF. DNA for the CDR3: TGTGCCAGGAAAAGCGGGGTGGGAGAGACCCAGTACTTC.

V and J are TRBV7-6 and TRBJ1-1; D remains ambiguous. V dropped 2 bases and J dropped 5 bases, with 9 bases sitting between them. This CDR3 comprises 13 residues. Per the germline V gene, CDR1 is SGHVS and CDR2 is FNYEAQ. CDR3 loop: CASSLFSQTEAFF. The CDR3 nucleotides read TGTGCCAGCAGCTTATTTAGCCAGACTGAAGCTTTCTTT.

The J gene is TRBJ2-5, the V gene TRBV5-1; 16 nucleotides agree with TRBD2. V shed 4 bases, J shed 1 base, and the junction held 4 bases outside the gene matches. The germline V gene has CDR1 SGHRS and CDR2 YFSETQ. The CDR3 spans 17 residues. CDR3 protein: CASSPGTSGGAQETQYF. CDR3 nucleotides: TGCGCCAGCAGCCCTGGGACTAGCGGGGGGGCCCAAGAGACCCAGTACTTC.

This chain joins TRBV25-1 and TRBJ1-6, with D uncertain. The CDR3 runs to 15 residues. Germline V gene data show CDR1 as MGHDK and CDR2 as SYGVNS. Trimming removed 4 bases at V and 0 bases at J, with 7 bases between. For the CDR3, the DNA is TGTGCCAGCAGTGCTGGGAGCTCCTATAATTCACCCCTCCACTTT. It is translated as CASSAGSSYNSPLHF.

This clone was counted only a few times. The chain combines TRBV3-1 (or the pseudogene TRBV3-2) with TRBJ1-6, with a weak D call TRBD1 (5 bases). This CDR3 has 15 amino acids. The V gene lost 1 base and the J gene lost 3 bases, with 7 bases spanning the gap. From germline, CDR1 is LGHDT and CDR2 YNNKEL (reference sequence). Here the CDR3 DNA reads TGTGCCAGCAGCCAAGGACAGTACTATAATTCACCCCTCCACTTT. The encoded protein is CASSQGQYYNSPLHF.

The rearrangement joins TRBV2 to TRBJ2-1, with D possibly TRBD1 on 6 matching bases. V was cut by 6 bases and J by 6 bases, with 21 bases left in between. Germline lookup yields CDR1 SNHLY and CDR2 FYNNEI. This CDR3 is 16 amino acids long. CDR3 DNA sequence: TGTGCCAGCAGGGGTATGCCGGGACACCGGGGCAATGAGCAGTTCTTC. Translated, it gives CASRGMPGHRGNEQFF.

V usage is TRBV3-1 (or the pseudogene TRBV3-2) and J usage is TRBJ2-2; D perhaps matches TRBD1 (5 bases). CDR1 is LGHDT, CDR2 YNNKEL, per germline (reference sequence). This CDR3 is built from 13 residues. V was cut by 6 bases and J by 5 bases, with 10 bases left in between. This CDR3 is CASRSQGTGELFF. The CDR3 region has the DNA TGTGCCAGCAGATCTCAGGGTACCGGGGAGCTGTTTTTT.

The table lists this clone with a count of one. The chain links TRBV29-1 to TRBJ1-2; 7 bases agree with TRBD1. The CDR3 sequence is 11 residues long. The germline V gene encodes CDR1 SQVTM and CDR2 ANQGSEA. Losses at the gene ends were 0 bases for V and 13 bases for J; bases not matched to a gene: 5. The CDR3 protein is CSVEDETGLTF. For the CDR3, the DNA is TGCAGCGTTGAAGACGAGACAGGGCTCACCTTC. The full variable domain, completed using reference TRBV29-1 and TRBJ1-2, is SAVISQKPSRDICQRGTSLTIQCQVDSQVTMMFWYRQQPGQSLTLIATANQGSEATYESGFVIDKFPISRPNLTFSTLTVSNMSPEDSSIYLCSVEDETGLTFGSGTRLTVV.

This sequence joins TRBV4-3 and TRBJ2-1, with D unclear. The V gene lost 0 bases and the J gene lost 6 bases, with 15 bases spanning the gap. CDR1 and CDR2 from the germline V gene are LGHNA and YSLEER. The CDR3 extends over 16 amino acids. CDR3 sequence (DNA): TGCGCCAGCAGCCAAGATGGTCAGCGAATGGGCAATGAGCAGTTCTTC. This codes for CASSQDGQRMGNEQFF.

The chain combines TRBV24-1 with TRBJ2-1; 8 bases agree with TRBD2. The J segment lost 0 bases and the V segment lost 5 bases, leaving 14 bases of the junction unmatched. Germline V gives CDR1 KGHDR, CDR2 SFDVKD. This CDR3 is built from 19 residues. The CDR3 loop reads CATSGGASGLTNSYNEQFF. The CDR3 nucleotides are TGTGCCACCAGTGGTGGGGCTAGCGGGTTAACTAACTCCTACAATGAGCAGTTCTTC.

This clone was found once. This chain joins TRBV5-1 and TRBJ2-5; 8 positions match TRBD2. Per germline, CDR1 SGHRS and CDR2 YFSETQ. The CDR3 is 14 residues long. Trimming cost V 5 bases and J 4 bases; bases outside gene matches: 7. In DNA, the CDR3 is TGCGCCAGCAGTTTCGGGGGGGGCGGAGAGACCCAGTACTTC. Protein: CASSFGGGGETQYF.

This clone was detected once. CDR3 coding DNA: TGTGCCAGCAGCCCCCGGGACAATAATTCACCCCTCCACTTT. This translates into CASSPRDNNSPLHF. The chain recombines TRBV9 with TRBJ1-6; TRBD1 might be the D (6 bases). The germline V gene has CDR1 SGDLS and CDR2 YYNGEE. Trimming took 4 bases from V and 5 from J, leaving 10 bases between them. This CDR3 spans 14 amino acids.

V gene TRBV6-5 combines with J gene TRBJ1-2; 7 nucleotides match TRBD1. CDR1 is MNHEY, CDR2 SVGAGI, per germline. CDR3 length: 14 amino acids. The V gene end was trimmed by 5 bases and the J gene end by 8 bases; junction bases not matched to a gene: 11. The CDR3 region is CASSRRRQGHGYTF. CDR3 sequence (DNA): TGTGCCAGCAGTCGCAGGAGACAGGGTCACGGCTACACCTTC.

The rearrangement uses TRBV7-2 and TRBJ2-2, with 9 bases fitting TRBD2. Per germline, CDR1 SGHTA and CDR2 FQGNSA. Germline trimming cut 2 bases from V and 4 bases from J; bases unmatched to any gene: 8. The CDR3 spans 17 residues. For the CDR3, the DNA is TGTGCCAGCAGCTTATTTAGCGGGGGCCGGGGCACCGGGGAGCTGTTTTTT. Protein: CASSLFSGGRGTGELFF.

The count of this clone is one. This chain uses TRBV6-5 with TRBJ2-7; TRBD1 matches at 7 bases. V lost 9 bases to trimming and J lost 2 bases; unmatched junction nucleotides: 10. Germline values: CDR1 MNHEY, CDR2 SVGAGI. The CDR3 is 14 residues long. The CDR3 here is CASKGQEAAYEQYF. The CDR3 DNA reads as TGTGCCAGTAAAGGACAGGAAGCAGCCTACGAGCAGTACTTC.

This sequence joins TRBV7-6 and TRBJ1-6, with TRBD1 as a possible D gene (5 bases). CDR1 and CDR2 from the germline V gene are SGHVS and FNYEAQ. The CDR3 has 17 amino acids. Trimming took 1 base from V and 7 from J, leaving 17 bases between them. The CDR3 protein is CASSLGSHSQGNSPLHF. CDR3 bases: TGTGCCAGCAGCTTAGGTAGTCACTCTCAGGGCAATTCACCCCTCCACTTT.

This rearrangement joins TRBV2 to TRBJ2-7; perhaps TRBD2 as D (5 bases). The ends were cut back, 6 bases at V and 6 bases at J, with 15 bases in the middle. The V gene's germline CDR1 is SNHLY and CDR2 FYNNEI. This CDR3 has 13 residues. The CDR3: CASRDPSRGEQYF. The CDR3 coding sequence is TGTGCCAGCAGGGACCCGTCACGGGGCGAGCAGTACTTC.

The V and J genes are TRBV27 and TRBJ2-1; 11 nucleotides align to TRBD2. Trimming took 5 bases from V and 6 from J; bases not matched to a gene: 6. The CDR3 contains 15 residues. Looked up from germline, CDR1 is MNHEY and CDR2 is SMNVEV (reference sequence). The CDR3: CASSPLAGGINEQFF. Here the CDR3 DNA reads TGTGCCAGCAGTCCCTTAGCGGGGGGGATCAATGAGCAGTTCTTC.

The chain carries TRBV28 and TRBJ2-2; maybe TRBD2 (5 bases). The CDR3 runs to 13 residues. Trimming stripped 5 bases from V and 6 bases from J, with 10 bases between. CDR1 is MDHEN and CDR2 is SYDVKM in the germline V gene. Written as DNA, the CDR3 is TGTGCCAGCAGTCCGCCGGGGTCCGGGGAGCTGTTTTTT. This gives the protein CASSPPGSGELFF.

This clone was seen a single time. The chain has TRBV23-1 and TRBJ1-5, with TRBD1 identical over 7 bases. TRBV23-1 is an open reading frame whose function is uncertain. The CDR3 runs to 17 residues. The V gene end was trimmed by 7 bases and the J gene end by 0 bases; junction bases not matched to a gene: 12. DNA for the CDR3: TGCGCCAGCAACCAGGGACAGAGAAACTATAGCAATCAGCCCCAGCATTTT. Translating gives CASNQGQRNYSNQPQHF.

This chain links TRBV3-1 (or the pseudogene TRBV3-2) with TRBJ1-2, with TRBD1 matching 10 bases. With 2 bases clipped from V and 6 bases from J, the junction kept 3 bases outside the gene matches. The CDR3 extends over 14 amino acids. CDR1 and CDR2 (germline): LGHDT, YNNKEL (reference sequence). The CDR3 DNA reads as TGTGCCAGCAGCCAAATGACAGGGGGCGATGGCTACACCTTC. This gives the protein CASSQMTGGDGYTF.

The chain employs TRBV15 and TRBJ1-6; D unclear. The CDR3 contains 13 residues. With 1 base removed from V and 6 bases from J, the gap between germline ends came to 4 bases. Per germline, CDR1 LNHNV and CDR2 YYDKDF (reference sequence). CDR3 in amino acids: CATSRAGNSPLHF. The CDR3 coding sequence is TGTGCCACCAGCAGAGCGGGTAATTCACCCCTCCACTTT.

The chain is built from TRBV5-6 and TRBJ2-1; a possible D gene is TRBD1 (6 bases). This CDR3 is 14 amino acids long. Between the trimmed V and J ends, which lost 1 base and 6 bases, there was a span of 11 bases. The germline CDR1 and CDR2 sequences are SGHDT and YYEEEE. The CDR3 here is CASSLLGAGNEQFF. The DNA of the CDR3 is TGTGCCAGCAGCTTGTTGGGGGCAGGCAATGAGCAGTTCTTC.

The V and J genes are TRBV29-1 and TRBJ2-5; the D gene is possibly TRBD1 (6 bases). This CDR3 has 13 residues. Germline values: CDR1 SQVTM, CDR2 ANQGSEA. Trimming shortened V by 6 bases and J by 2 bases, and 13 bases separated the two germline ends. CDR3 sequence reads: CSVLRDIQETQYF. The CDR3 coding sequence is TGCAGCGTACTCCGGGACATACAAGAGACCCAGTACTTC. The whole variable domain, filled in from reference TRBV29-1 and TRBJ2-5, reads SAVISQKPSRDICQRGTSLTIQCQVDSQVTMMFWYRQQPGQSLTLIATANQGSEATYESGFVIDKFPISRPNLTFSTLTVSNMSPEDSSIYLCSVLRDIQETQYFGPGTRLLVL.

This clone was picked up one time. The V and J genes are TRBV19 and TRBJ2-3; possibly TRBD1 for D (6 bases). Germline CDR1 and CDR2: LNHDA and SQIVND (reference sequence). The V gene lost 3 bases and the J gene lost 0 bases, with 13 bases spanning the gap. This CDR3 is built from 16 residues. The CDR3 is CASSIRDTISTDTQYF. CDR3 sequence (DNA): TGTGCCAGTAGTATCCGGGACACCATAAGCACAGATACGCAGTATTTT.

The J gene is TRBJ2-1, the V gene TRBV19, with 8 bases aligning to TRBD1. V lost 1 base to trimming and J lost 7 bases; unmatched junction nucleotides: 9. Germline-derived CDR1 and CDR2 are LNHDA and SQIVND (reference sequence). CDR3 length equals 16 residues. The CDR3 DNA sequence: TGTGCCAGTAGTATAGGATGGCGCGGACAGGGAAATGAGCAGTTCTTC. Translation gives CASSIGWRGQGNEQFF.

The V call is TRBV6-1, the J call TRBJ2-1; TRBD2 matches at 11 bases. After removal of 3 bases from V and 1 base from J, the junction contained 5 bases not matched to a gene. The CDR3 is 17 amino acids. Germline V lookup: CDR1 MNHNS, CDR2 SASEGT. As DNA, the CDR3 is TGTGCCAGCAGTGATAGCGGGGGGGTCAATTCCTACAATGAGCAGTTCTTC. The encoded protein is CASSDSGGVNSYNEQFF.

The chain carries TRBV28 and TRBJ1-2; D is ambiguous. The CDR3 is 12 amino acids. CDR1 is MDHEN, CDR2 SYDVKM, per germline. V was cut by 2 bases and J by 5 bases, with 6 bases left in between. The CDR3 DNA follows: TGTGCCAGCAGTTTAGTAGCTTATGGCTACACCTTC. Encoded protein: CASSLVAYGYTF.